The subject of this entry is one TCR beta chain. V was shortened by 4 bases and J by 6 bases, with 16 bases between the two germline ends. This CDR3 spans 14 amino acids. The germline V gene encodes CDR1 MNHEY and CDR2 SVGAGI. These data belong to a study of blood T cell repertoires in COVID-19. Overall study: The United States, Italy and Spain supplied acute and convalescent COVID-19 samples. PBMCs, B-cell-depleted T cells, or T cells were the source of the cDNA or gDNA that made up the material.

In the original processing: Estimates of nucleated cell counts were drawn from the amplification of reference gene primers. This table comes from immunoSEQ multiplex PCR, and its TCRdb copy is limited to in-frame clones, with some not included. The D gene and trimming were derived from the DNA, and the V and J assignments and clone size from that table. Among almost 350,000 clones listed, around nine tenths were seen once. Sequenced material: peripheral blood. This receptor was identified in an older woman with COVID-19, enrolled during active disease. The chain carries TRBV6-5 and TRBJ2-7; D is ambiguous. The CDR3 region has the DNA TGTGCCAGCAGTTCCCTATTTACTGGTCCCGAGCAGTACTTC. Translation gives CASSSLFTGPEQYF.